Shown below are 8 T cell receptor beta chains from a single sample sequenced in a study of T cell repertoires in aging, cancer and after chemotherapy. Amplification of TCR beta used genomic DNA extracted from peripheral blood. A mixed TRB-A/B primer pool amplified rearranged TRB by multiplex touch-down PCR. TCRdb re-derived calls from the multiplex PCR reads in MiXCR, one entry per CDR3 protein. The sample holds roughly 2,500 distinct CDR3 sequences, roughly 50% seen once. Sequenced material: blood. Receptor source: a human donor with a blood cancer.

The chain employs TRBV12-3 or TRBV12-4 and TRBJ2-3; the D is unclear. V lost 3 bases and J lost 2, with 9 bases in between. CDR3 length: 14 residues. CDR3: CASSFGQTTDTQYF. In nucleotides, the CDR3 is TGTGCCAGCAGTTTCGGGCAGACCACAGATACGCAGTATTTT.

The chain uses TRBV18 and TRBJ1-2, with 7 bases matching TRBD1. Germline-derived CDR1 and CDR2 are KGHSH and LQKENI. The CDR3 is 13 amino acids. V dropped 5 bases and J dropped 5; count of bases not matched to a gene: 5. The CDR3, as DNA: TGTGCCAGCTCAACTACAGGGGAGTATGGCTACACCTTC. Its translation is CASSTTGEYGYTF.

This clonotype was found a few times. The rearrangement uses TRBV29-1 and TRBJ1-3; D unresolved. Trimming removed 1 base at V and 2 bases at J, with 6 bases between. The CDR3 spans 13 residues. Germline lookup yields CDR1 SQVTM and CDR2 ANQGSEA. The CDR3 sequence: CSVEVAAGNTIYF. CDR3 DNA sequence: TGCAGCGTTGAAGTTGCGGCTGGAAACACCATATATTTT.

The rearrangement joins TRBV19 to TRBJ2-7; unclear D gene. Trimming cost V 2 bases and J 2 bases, with 10 bases left between them. Per the germline V gene, CDR1 is LNHDA and CDR2 is SQIVND (reference sequence). The CDR3 has 14 amino acids. The chain's CDR3 is CASSIQSYPYEQYF. CDR3 nucleotides: TGTGCCAGTAGTATACAGTCCTACCCCTACGAGCAGTACTTC.

The chain carries TRBV24-1 and TRBJ1-6; 9 positions match TRBD1. CDR3 length equals 14 residues. CDR1 is KGHDR and CDR2 is SFDVKD in the germline V gene. V shed 9 bases, J shed 10 bases, and the junction held 9 bases outside the gene matches. The CDR3 loop reads CATPLGDRVSPLHF. The CDR3 region has the DNA TGTGCCACCCCCCTTGGGGACAGGGTCTCACCCCTCCACTTT.

Relative to its sample, this clonotype is medium-sized (0.01 to 0.1%). The chain combines TRBV29-1 with TRBJ2-7; D might be TRBD1 (6 bases). Between the trimmed V and J ends, which lost 1 base and 4 bases, there was a span of 11 bases. This CDR3 region has 13 residues. From germline, CDR1 is SQVTM and CDR2 ANQGSEA. The CDR3 nucleotides read TGCAGCGTTGAAGGGCCAGGGGTTTACGAGCAGTACTTC. This translates into CSVEGPGVYEQYF.

The sample holds a few counts of this clonotype. The rearrangement links TRBV7-2 to TRBJ1-2, with D possibly being TRBD1 (5 bases). CDR1 SGHTA and CDR2 FQGNSA come from the germline V gene. CDR3 length: 14 residues. V lost 3 bases and J 2 bases, leaving 10 bases between the germline ends. The CDR3 protein is CASSFRQLNYGYTF. The CDR3 nucleotides are TGTGCCAGCAGCTTCCGACAGCTCAACTATGGCTACACCTTC.

V usage is TRBV15 and J usage is TRBJ1-2, with no clear D. Germline assignment: CDR1 LNHNV and CDR2 YYDKDF (reference sequence). Trimming pared 1 base from V and 7 bases from J, leaving 19 bases between. This CDR3 spans 16 amino acids. CDR3 sequence reads: CATSRAPLGVARGYTF. In nucleotides, the CDR3 is TGTGCCACCAGCAGAGCTCCGTTAGGAGTGGCGCGTGGCTACACCTTC.